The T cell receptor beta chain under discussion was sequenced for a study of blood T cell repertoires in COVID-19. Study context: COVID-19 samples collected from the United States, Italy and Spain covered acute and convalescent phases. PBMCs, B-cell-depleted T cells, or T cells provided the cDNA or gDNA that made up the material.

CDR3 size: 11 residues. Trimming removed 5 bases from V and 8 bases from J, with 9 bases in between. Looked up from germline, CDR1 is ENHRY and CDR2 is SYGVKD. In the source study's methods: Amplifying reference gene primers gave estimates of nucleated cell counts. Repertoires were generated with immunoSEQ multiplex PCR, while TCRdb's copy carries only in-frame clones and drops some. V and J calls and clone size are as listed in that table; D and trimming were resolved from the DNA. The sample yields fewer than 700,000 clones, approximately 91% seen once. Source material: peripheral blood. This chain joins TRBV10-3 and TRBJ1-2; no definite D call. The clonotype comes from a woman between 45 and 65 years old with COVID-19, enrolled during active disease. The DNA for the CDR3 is TGTGCCATCAGTTGGACGGGGGGCTACACCTTC. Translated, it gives CAISWTGGYTF.